This is a list of T cell receptor beta chains from one sample in a study of Graves' ophthalmopathy and Graves' hyperthyroidism. TCRdb re-called the multiplex PCR reads with MiXCR, one entry per CDR3 protein. The sample lists more than 550,000 distinct CDR3 sequences, roughly 39% occurring once. Material: peripheral blood. These receptors were taken from an adult man with Graves' ophthalmopathy. CDR3s include the opening cysteine and the closing phenylalanine or tryptophan. D genes are given only for firm matches. A row's size may be missing; if present it is once, few, many or a size class.

d_call: -
v_call: TRBV12-5
j_call: TRBJ1-3
clone_size: -
cdr3_nt: TGTGCTAGTGGTCGAAGGGGTTCTGGAAACACCATATATTTT
cdr3_aa: CASGRRGSGNTIYF

d_call: TRBD1
v_call: TRBV29-1
j_call: TRBJ1-1
clone_size: -
cdr3_nt: TGCAGCGTTGTCGCGACAGGGGTGAACACTGAAGCTTTCTTT
cdr3_aa: CSVVATGVNTEAFF

d_call: -
v_call: TRBV20-1
j_call: TRBJ2-7
clone_size: -
cdr3_nt: TGCAGTGCTAGAGATGAGGGGGGGTCCTACAAGCAGTACTTC
cdr3_aa: CSARDEGGSYKQYF

d_call: -
v_call: TRBV7-3
j_call: TRBJ2-7
clone_size: once
cdr3_nt: TGTGCCAGCAGCTCAAGGACTTCCCCTTCCTACGAGCAGTACTTC
cdr3_aa: CASSSRTSPSYEQYF

d_call: TRBD1
v_call: TRBV10-3
j_call: TRBJ2-7
clone_size: few
cdr3_nt: TGTGCCAGCAGTTTTTCGGGACAGAACTACGAGCAGTACTTC
cdr3_aa: CASSFSGQNYEQYF

d_call: TRBD1
v_call: TRBV4-1
j_call: TRBJ2-7
clone_size: -
cdr3_nt: TGCGCCAGCAGGCAACCAGGGGGTGCCTACGAGCAGTACTTC
cdr3_aa: CASRQPGGAYEQYF

d_call: TRBD1
v_call: TRBV7-2
j_call: TRBJ1-5
clone_size: -
cdr3_nt: TGTGCCAGCAACCCCTGTCCGGGACAGGGTTTCCCAGACGGCAATCAGCCCCAGCATTTT
cdr3_aa: CASNPCPGQGFPDGNQPQHF

d_call: TRBD1
v_call: TRBV10-3
j_call: TRBJ1-3
clone_size: -
cdr3_nt: TGTGCCAGCAGTCGACAGGGTTCTTGGGGAAACACCATATATTTT
cdr3_aa: CASSRQGSWGNTIYF

d_call: TRBD2
v_call: TRBV11-2
j_call: TRBJ2-6
clone_size: -
cdr3_nt: TGTGCCAGCAGCTCGGGAGGCCTGACTTTC
cdr3_aa: CASSSGGLTF

d_call: -
v_call: TRBV20-1
j_call: TRBJ1-1
clone_size: -
cdr3_nt: TGCAGTGCTAGAGGGGCCGTGAACACTGAAGCTTTCTTT
cdr3_aa: CSARGAVNTEAFF

d_call: TRBD2
v_call: TRBV6-5
j_call: TRBJ2-2
clone_size: few
cdr3_nt: TGTGCCAGCAGTGCCAGAGCGGGAAGCACCGGGGAGCTGTTTTTT
cdr3_aa: CASSARAGSTGELFF

d_call: -
v_call: TRBV7-2
j_call: TRBJ1-6
clone_size: many
cdr3_nt: TGTGCCAGCAGCTTAATGAACGCAGGCCGGGGACCCCTCCACTTT
cdr3_aa: CASSLMNAGRGPLHF

d_call: -
v_call: TRBV2
j_call: TRBJ2-7
clone_size: once
cdr3_nt: TGTGCCAGCAGTTCGGGGTTGGGGGGCCTTGAGCAGTACTTC
cdr3_aa: CASSSGLGGLEQYF

d_call: -
v_call: TRBV7-3
j_call: TRBJ1-2
clone_size: many
cdr3_nt: TGTGCCAGCAGCACCGGGACGGGCTATGGCTACACCTTC
cdr3_aa: CASSTGTGYGYTF

d_call: -
v_call: TRBV12-3/TRBV12-4
j_call: TRBJ1-1
clone_size: few
cdr3_nt: TGTGCCAGCAGTTTCCCACAGGGTATTCGCACTGAAGCTTTCTTT
cdr3_aa: CASSFPQGIRTEAFF

d_call: -
v_call: TRBV19
j_call: TRBJ2-2
clone_size: few
cdr3_nt: TGTGTAGTCCAGACTGCGAACACCGGGGAGCTGTTTTTT
cdr3_aa: CVVQTANTGELFF

d_call: TRBD1
v_call: TRBV7-8
j_call: TRBJ1-5
clone_size: many
cdr3_nt: TGTGCCAGCAGCTTCGCAGGACAGGCGAATCAGCCCCAGCATTTT
cdr3_aa: CASSFAGQANQPQHF

d_call: TRBD1
v_call: TRBV7-2
j_call: TRBJ1-5
clone_size: -
cdr3_nt: TGTGCCAGCAGCTTATGGGGACAGGCCTATAGCAATCAGCCCCAGCATTTT
cdr3_aa: CASSLWGQAYSNQPQHF

d_call: -
v_call: TRBV14
j_call: TRBJ2-7
clone_size: few
cdr3_nt: TGTGCCAGCAGCCAAGGACTGCGGGGTAGGGAGCAGTACTTC
cdr3_aa: CASSQGLRGREQYF

d_call: -
v_call: TRBV12-3/TRBV12-4
j_call: TRBJ1-1
clone_size: many
cdr3_nt: TGTGCCAGCAGTCGTCGGTGGGGGGACACTGAAGCTTTCTTT
cdr3_aa: CASSRRWGDTEAFF

d_call: TRBD1
v_call: TRBV12-3/TRBV12-4
j_call: TRBJ1-1
clone_size: many
cdr3_nt: TGTGCCAGCAGTTTAGCGGACAGGGCAACTGAAGCTTTCTTT
cdr3_aa: CASSLADRATEAFF

d_call: -
v_call: TRBV5-1
j_call: TRBJ1-2
clone_size: many
cdr3_nt: TGCGCCAGCAGCTTGGGAGAGAACGGCTACACCTTC
cdr3_aa: CASSLGENGYTF

d_call: TRBD2
v_call: TRBV7-8
j_call: TRBJ2-2
clone_size: -
cdr3_nt: TGTGCCAGCCCCCTAGCGGGAGGGTCGAACACCGGGGAGCTGTTTTTT
cdr3_aa: CASPLAGGSNTGELFF

d_call: -
v_call: TRBV19
j_call: TRBJ2-6
clone_size: many
cdr3_nt: TGTGCCAGTAGTATAGAGGTCCATTACCCGGTCTCTGGGGCCAACGTCCTGACTTTC
cdr3_aa: CASSIEVHYPVSGANVLTF

d_call: -
v_call: TRBV9
j_call: TRBJ2-7
clone_size: -
cdr3_nt: TGTGCCAGCAGCGCCGACAGCCTTTCCTACGAGCAGTACTTC
cdr3_aa: CASSADSLSYEQYF

d_call: TRBD1
v_call: TRBV7-9
j_call: TRBJ2-7
clone_size: -
cdr3_nt: TGTGCCAGCAGCCCCAAGGGACAGGGGAACTACGAGCAGTACTTC
cdr3_aa: CASSPKGQGNYEQYF

d_call: -
v_call: TRBV29-1
j_call: TRBJ1-3
clone_size: many
cdr3_nt: TGCAGCGTTGAACAAGGCCAGCCTGGAAACACCATATATTTT
cdr3_aa: CSVEQGQPGNTIYF

d_call: TRBD1
v_call: TRBV2
j_call: TRBJ2-7
clone_size: many
cdr3_nt: TGTGCCAGCCTCGGCCTCCGGGACAGGCGTAGTTCTTCCTACGAGCAGTACTTC
cdr3_aa: CASLGLRDRRSSSYEQYF

d_call: -
v_call: TRBV7-9
j_call: TRBJ2-7
clone_size: many
cdr3_nt: TGTGCCAGCAGCTTAGAGTATGAGGCGGGAAGGCAGTACTTC
cdr3_aa: CASSLEYEAGRQYF

d_call: -
v_call: TRBV6-2/TRBV6-3
j_call: TRBJ2-7
clone_size: many
cdr3_nt: TGTGCCAGCAGACAGCCACCAGGAGCCGAGCAGTACTTC
cdr3_aa: CASRQPPGAEQYF

d_call: -
v_call: TRBV25-1
j_call: TRBJ1-6
clone_size: -
cdr3_nt: TGTGCCAGCAGTGCAAAAGAAACAGGGTCCTCACCCCTCCACTTT
cdr3_aa: CASSAKETGSSPLHF

d_call: -
v_call: TRBV9
j_call: TRBJ2-6
clone_size: -
cdr3_nt: TGTGCCAGCAGCCCAGGGGCAGAGACCTCTGGGGCCAACGTCCTGACTTTC
cdr3_aa: CASSPGAETSGANVLTF

d_call: TRBD2
v_call: TRBV9
j_call: TRBJ2-2
clone_size: -
cdr3_nt: TGTGCCAGCAGCCGCGCGGGGGGAGCCGGGGAGCTGTTTTTT
cdr3_aa: CASSRAGGAGELFF

d_call: -
v_call: TRBV9
j_call: TRBJ2-5
clone_size: -
cdr3_nt: TGTGCCAGCAGCCCGGTGGGCGGCCAGTACTTC
cdr3_aa: CASSPVGGQYF

d_call: TRBD1
v_call: TRBV4-1
j_call: TRBJ2-5
clone_size: few
cdr3_nt: TGCGCCAGCAGCCAAAAGACAGGGGTTGGGGAGACCCAGTACTTC
cdr3_aa: CASSQKTGVGETQYF

d_call: -
v_call: TRBV14
j_call: TRBJ1-4
clone_size: few
cdr3_nt: TGTGCCAGCTCACCATATCGCCAAGAAAAACTGTTTTTT
cdr3_aa: CASSPYRQEKLFF

d_call: -
v_call: TRBV29-1
j_call: TRBJ2-7
clone_size: -
cdr3_nt: TGCAGCGTTGAAATGGGGATTAGGTCCGAGCAGTACTTC
cdr3_aa: CSVEMGIRSEQYF